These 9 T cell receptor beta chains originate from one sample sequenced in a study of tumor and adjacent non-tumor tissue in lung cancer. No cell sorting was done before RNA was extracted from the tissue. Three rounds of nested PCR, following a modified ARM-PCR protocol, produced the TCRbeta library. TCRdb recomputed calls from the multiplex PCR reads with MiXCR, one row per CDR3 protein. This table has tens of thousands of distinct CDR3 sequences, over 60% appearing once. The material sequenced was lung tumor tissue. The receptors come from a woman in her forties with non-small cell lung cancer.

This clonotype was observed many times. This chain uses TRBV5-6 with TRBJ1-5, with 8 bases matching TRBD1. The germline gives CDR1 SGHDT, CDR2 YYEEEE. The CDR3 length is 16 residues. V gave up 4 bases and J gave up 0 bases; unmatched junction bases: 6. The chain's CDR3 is CASSVETGDSNQPQHF. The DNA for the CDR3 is TGTGCCAGCAGCGTCGAGACAGGGGATAGCAATCAGCCCCAGCATTTT.

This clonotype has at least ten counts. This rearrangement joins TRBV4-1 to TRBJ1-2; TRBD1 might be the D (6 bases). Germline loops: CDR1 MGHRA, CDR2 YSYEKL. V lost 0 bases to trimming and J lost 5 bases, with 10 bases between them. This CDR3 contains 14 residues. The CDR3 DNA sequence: TGCGCCAGCAGCCAAGAGGGGGCTGGATATGGCTACACCTTC. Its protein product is CASSQEGAGYGYTF.

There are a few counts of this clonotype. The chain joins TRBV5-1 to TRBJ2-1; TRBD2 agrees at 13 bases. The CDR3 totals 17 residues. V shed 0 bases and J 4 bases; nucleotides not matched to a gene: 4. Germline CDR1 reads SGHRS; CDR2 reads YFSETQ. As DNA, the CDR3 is TGCGCCAGCAGCTTGGCGCCGGGACTAGCGGGGTACAATGAGCAGTTCTTC. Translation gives CASSLAPGLAGYNEQFF.

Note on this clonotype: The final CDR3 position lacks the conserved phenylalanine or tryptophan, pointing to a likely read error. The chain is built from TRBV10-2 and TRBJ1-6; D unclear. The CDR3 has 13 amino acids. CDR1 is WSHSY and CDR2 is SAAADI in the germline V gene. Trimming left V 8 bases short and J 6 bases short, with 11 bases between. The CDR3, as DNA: TGCGCCAGCCAGAAGGAGGTTAATTCACCCCTCCACTAT. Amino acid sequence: CASQKEVNSPLHY.

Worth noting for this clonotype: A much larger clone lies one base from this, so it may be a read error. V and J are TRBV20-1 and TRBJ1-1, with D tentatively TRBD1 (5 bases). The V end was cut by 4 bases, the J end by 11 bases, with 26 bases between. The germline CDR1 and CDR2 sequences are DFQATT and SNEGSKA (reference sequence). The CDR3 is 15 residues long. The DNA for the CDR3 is TGCAGTGCTAAGAAGAGGATCGCTGGGGGGTTGGAGGCTTTCTTT. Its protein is CSAKKRIAGGLEAFF.

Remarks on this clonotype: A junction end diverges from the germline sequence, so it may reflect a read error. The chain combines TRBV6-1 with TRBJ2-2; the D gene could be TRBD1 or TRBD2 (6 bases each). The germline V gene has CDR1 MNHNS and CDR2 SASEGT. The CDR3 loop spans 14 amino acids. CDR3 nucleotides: TGTGCCAGTAAGGGGGTGGCGGAAACCGGGGGGCTGTTTTTT. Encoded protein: CASKGVAETGGLFF.

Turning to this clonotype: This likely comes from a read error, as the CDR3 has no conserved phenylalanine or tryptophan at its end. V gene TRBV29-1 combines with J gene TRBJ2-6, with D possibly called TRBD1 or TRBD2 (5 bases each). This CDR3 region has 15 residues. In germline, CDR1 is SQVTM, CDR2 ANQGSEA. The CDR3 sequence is CSVSTEGSGTNVLTL. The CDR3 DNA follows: TGCAGCGTTTCGACAGAGGGCTCTGGGACCAACGTCCTGACTTTG.

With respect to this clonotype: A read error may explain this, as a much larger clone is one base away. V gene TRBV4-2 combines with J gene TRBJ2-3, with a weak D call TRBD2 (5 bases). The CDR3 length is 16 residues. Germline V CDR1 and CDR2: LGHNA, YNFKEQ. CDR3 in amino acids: CTSSRTPLMFTDTQYF. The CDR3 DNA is TGTACCAGCAGCCGGACTCCCCTAATGTTTACAGATACGCAGTATTTT.

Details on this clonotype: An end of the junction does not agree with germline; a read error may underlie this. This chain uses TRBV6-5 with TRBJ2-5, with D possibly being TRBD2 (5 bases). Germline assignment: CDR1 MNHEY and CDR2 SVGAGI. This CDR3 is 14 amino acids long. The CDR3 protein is CTSSRNRGRETQYF. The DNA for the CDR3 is TGTACCAGCAGTCGGAACAGAGGGCGAGAGACCCAGTACTTC.